This T cell receptor (beta chain) was obtained from a study of shared clonotypes between healthy human individuals. The data were produced by immunoSEQ multiplex PCR, yet TCRdb's version contains in-frame clones alone and is incomplete. Of some 2,500,000 clones in the sample, around 92% were seen once. Germline assignment: CDR1 DFQATT and CDR2 SNEGSKA (reference sequence). The V end lost 5 bases, the J end lost 3 bases, and 8 bases lay between the germline ends. The CDR3 loop spans 11 amino acids. Regarding this clone: Its specificity is not known.

Study conclusions and caveats: Clonotypes that were shared across a handful of donors made up roughly 5% of naive CD4 clonotypes.

The sequenced sample consisted of naive CD4+ T cells from PBMCs. Indicated subset: CD45RA+ positively selected. The chain is built from TRBV20-1 and TRBJ2-7; unclear D gene. The receptor comes from a man between 18 and 29 years old in good health. Some clones in this sample may be carry-over from other donors' samples. The CDR3 coding sequence is TGCAGTGCTCCGGCCAACTACGAGCAGTACTTC. Protein: CSAPANYEQYF.